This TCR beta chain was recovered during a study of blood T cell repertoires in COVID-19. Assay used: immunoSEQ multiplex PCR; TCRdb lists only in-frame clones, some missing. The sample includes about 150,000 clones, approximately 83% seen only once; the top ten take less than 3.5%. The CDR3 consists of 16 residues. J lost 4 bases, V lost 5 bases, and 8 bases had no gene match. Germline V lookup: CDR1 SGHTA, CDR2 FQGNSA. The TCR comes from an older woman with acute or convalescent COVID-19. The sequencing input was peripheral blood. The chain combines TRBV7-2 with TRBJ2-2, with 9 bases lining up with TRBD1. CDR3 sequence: CASSVSGQGSTGELFF. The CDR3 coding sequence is TGTGCCAGCAGCGTCTCGGGACAGGGCAGCACCGGGGAGCTGTTTTTT.